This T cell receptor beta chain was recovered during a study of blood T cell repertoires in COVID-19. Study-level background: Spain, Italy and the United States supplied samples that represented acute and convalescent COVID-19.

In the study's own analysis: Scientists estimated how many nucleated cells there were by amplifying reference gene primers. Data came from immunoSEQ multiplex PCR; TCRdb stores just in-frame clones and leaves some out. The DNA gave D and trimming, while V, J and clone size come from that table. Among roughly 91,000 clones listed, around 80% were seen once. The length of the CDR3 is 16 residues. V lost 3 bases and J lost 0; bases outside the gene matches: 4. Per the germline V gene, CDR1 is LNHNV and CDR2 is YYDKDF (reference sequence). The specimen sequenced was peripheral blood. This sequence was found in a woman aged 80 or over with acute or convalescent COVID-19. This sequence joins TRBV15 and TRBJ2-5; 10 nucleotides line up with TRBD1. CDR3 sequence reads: CATSRSGQGNQETQYF. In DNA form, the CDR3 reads TGTGCCACCAGCAGGTCGGGACAGGGGAACCAAGAGACCCAGTACTTC.